The sequence of this T cell receptor beta chain was determined in a study of CD4 T cells in relation to SARS-CoV-2 and coronaviruses. Germline V lookup: CDR1 WNHNN, CDR2 SYGVQD (reference sequence). The CDR3 loop spans 12 amino acids. V lost 6 bases and J 3 bases, leaving 8 bases between the germline ends. Libraries were prepared by immunoSEQ multiplex PCR; TCRdb keeps only in-frame clonotypes and omits some of them. The sample includes roughly 36,000 clones, around 85% seen only once; the top ten take approximately 3.1%. This TCR was recovered from an adult with COVID-19. Sequencing was done on a sample of memory CD4+ T cells from PBMCs. The genes are TRBV10-1 and TRBJ2-5, with D possibly being TRBD1 (5 bases). The CDR3 here is CASRFREETQYF. Here the CDR3 DNA reads TGCGCCAGCAGGTTCAGGGAAGAGACCCAGTACTTC.